This T cell receptor beta chain was documented in a study of cytomegalovirus exposure and HLA in healthy donors. Comment on this clone: No antigen is known for it.

Regarding the study as a whole: What TCR beta sequences reportedly achieved was accurate prediction of HLA-A and HLA-B alleles in most subjects.

V dropped 4 bases and J dropped 0 bases, with 14 bases sitting between them. CDR3 length: 16 amino acids. Germline-derived CDR1 and CDR2 are MDHEN and SYDVKM. PCR amplification relied on 60 Vbeta primers (plus 13 Jbeta primers). Assay: immunoSEQ multiplex PCR; the TCRdb copy retains only in-frame clones and omits some. Among about 150,000 clones listed, 65% to 85% were seen once. The sample was PBMCs. The receptor was derived from a man aged 18-30 years in good health and CMV-seronegative. The rearrangement links TRBV28 to TRBJ2-3; TRBD2 might be the D (6 bases). The chain's CDR3 is CASSSLGAGSTDTQYF. CDR3 in DNA: TGTGCCAGCAGTTCCCTTGGGGCGGGGAGCACAGATACGCAGTATTTT.